Listed here is a single T cell receptor (beta chain). The antigen is unknown. Deletions cut 7 bases from V and 4 bases from J, with 11 bases between. The CDR3 covers 13 residues. The data belong to a study of blood T cells in healthy people across ages. At the level of the study: Capturing about one barcoded beta molecule per two T cells was achieved by template switching. Findings and caveats of the study: A strong correlation between TCR beta diversity and naive T cell percentage was seen.

The sample, 7.5 to 10 milliliters of peripheral blood, was drawn from each donor. The authors ran a second PCR of about 7 to 12 cycles using a sample-barcoded 5' primer and a J-beta primer mix. TCRdb independently ran MiXCR on the 5' RACE reads; one entry per CDR3 protein. The table has around 1.5 million distinct CDR3 sequences, around 55% seen once. The clonotype was recovered from a man between 18 and 35 years old in good health. V is TRBV12-3 or TRBV12-4 and J is TRBJ1-5, with a possible D match to TRBD1 (6 bases). The sequencing input was blood. CDR3 loop: CASTTGPNQPQHF. CDR3 DNA sequence: TGTGCCAGCACTACAGGGCCAAATCAGCCCCAGCATTTT.